The 30 T cell receptor beta chains in this list originate from one sample, sequenced in a study of Graves' ophthalmopathy and Graves' hyperthyroidism. The TCR beta CDR3 regions underwent amplification from RNA transcripts. First-round RT-PCR relied on HTBI primers, and a second-round multiplex PCR came next. One entry per CDR3 protein results from TCRdb running MiXCR on the multiplex PCR reads. Seen here are 740,000 or so distinct CDR3 sequences, around 40% observed once, and the top ten hold 44%. The sample was peripheral blood. These receptor sequences come from an adult man with Graves' ophthalmopathy.

This clonotype was counted many times. This sequence joins TRBV9 and TRBJ2-2; no definite D call. The CDR3 is 13 residues long. V gave up 4 bases and J gave up 1 base, with 5 bases separating them. Germline CDR1 and CDR2: SGDLS and YYNGEE. For the CDR3, the DNA is TGTGCCAGCAGCTTAGGGAACACCGGGGAGCTGTTTTTT. Translated, it gives CASSLGNTGELFF.

This clonotype was counted many times. The rearrangement uses TRBV7-9 and TRBJ1-2; 8 bases line up with TRBD1. The trim removed 3 bases at V and 2 bases at J, leaving 5 bases unmatched. This CDR3 has 15 residues. In germline, CDR1 is SEHNR, CDR2 FQNEAQ (reference sequence). CDR3 loop: CASSFSGGANYGYTF. The CDR3 nucleotides read TGTGCCAGCAGCTTCTCAGGGGGCGCGAACTATGGCTACACCTTC.

V and J are TRBV20-1 and TRBJ1-1, with D perhaps TRBD1 (6 bases). Germline-derived CDR1 and CDR2 are DFQATT and SNEGSKA (reference sequence). CDR3 length: 13 amino acids. Trimming cost V 3 bases and J 7 bases, with 15 bases left between them. CDR3 in DNA: TGCAGTGCTAGCGGGACCGGACAGAATGAAGCTTTCTTT. This translates into CSASGTGQNEAFF.

The gene calls are TRBV5-6 and TRBJ1-6; 8 nucleotides align to TRBD1. There are 15 residues in the CDR3. Per the germline V gene, CDR1 is SGHDT and CDR2 is YYEEEE. With 4 bases clipped from V and 10 bases from J, the junction kept 10 bases outside the gene matches. The DNA of the CDR3 is TGTGCCAGCAGCGAGAGACAGGGGTTTTCCTCACCCCTCCACTTT. Protein sequence: CASSERQGFSSPLHF.

This clonotype occurred a few times. The chain recombines TRBV4-3 with TRBJ1-2, with D tentatively TRBD1 (6 bases). Looked up from germline, CDR1 is LGHNA and CDR2 is YSLEER. The ends were cut back, 0 bases at V and 1 base at J, with 12 bases in the middle. The CDR3 totals 16 residues. The CDR3 sequence is CASSQEWGAVNYGYTF. CDR3 DNA sequence: TGCGCCAGCAGCCAAGAGTGGGGGGCAGTTAACTATGGCTACACCTTC.

The chain links TRBV12-3 or TRBV12-4 to TRBJ2-5; weak D call: TRBD2 (5 bases). The ends were cut back, 3 bases at V and 2 bases at J, with 10 bases in the middle. This CDR3 region has 14 residues. The CDR3 here is CASSFRGKQETQYF. The DNA for the CDR3 is TGTGCCAGCAGTTTTAGAGGGAAGCAAGAGACCCAGTACTTC.

The chain recombines TRBV6-6 with TRBJ1-2; D gene uncertain. CDR1 and CDR2 from the germline V gene are MNHNY and SVGAGI (reference sequence). The CDR3 runs to 14 residues. The V end lost 6 bases, the J end lost 0 bases, and 11 bases lay between the germline ends. CDR3 coding DNA: TGTGCCAGCAGCCTTGGGTCCGCTAACTATGGCTACACCTTC. Its translation: CASSLGSANYGYTF.

V and J are TRBV20-1 and TRBJ2-7; maybe TRBD1 (5 bases). In germline, CDR1 is DFQATT, CDR2 SNEGSKA (reference sequence). Trimming removed 1 base at V and 3 bases at J, with 13 bases between. This CDR3 is 14 amino acids long. The CDR3 region is CSARGAGPNYEQYF. Here the CDR3 DNA reads TGCAGTGCTAGAGGTGCAGGGCCCAACTACGAGCAGTACTTC.

This clonotype came up many times. This chain uses TRBV15 with TRBJ1-4; D is undetermined. The CDR3 length is 13 residues. V was trimmed by 6 bases and J by 6 bases, leaving 11 bases between them. Germline V gene data show CDR1 as LNHNV and CDR2 as YYDKDF (reference sequence). In DNA, the CDR3 is TGTGCCACCAGAGGTTCCGGGGATGAAAAACTGTTTTTT. It is translated as CATRGSGDEKLFF.

This clonotype has just a few counts. One end of the junction does not line up with germline, which may come from a read error. This chain links TRBV10-3 with TRBJ1-1; possibly TRBD1 for D (6 bases). The CDR3 runs to 18 residues. Germline assignment: CDR1 ENHRY and CDR2 SYGVKD. The DNA of the CDR3 is TGTGCCAGCAGTTTATCCCCCGGGGGCATCGTGAGCGGCACTGAAGCTTTCTTT. Protein product: CASSLSPGGIVSGTEAFF.

V usage is TRBV28 and J usage is TRBJ1-2; TRBD1 matches at 10 bases. V lost 5 bases to trimming and J lost 8 bases; unmatched junction nucleotides: 5. This CDR3 comprises 13 residues. Germline loops: CDR1 MDHEN, CDR2 SYDVKM. In nucleotides, the CDR3 is TGTGCCAGCAGTGGGGGACAGGGGACAGGCTACACCTTC. Protein product: CASSGGQGTGYTF.

For the CDR3, the DNA is TGTGCCACCAGTGATACCATCGCAGGGGATCAGCCCCAGCATTTT. As protein: CATSDTIAGDQPQHF. This chain joins TRBV24-1 and TRBJ1-5; D possibly corresponds to TRBD1 (6 bases). Trimming pared 3 bases from V and 5 bases from J, leaving 13 bases between. CDR1 KGHDR and CDR2 SFDVKD come from the germline V gene. CDR3 size: 15 residues.

The chain combines TRBV7-2 with TRBJ2-5; TRBD2 aligns across 8 bases. Germline CDR1 SGHTA, CDR2 FQGNSA. Trimming took 3 bases from V and 5 from J; bases not matched to a gene: 8. CDR3 size: 15 residues. This chain's CDR3 is CASSLRSGGGETQYF. The DNA for the CDR3 is TGTGCCAGCAGCTTGCGTAGCGGCGGGGGGGAGACCCAGTACTTC.

At least ten counts were recorded for this clonotype. The chain couples TRBV29-1 to TRBJ2-5, with D perhaps matching TRBD2 (6 bases). The CDR3 extends over 12 amino acids. The ends were cut back, 7 bases at V and 1 base at J, with 10 bases in the middle. Germline V CDR1 and CDR2: SQVTM, ANQGSEA. CDR3 residues: CSGGGVQETQYF. The CDR3 region has the DNA TGCAGCGGCGGAGGGGTCCAAGAGACCCAGTACTTC.

This clonotype was seen only a few times. This chain joins TRBV7-9 and TRBJ2-7; D call uncertain. CDR1 and CDR2 (germline): SEHNR, FQNEAQ (reference sequence). Trimming took 7 bases from V and 6 from J, leaving 10 bases between them. The CDR3 covers 11 residues. The DNA for the CDR3 is TGTGCCAGCACGTCCCGTGGCGAGCAGTACTTC. Protein product: CASTSRGEQYF.

This clonotype appeared many times. The chain combines TRBV19 with TRBJ1-1; D unresolved. The CDR3 runs 13 residues. Trimming left V 6 bases short and J 1 base short, with 9 bases between. The germline V gene has CDR1 LNHDA and CDR2 SQIVND (reference sequence). The DNA for the CDR3 is TGTGCCAGTAGGCGAGGATGGAACACTGAAGCTTTCTTT. This gives the protein CASRRGWNTEAFF.

Concerning this clonotype itself: At one boundary the junction diverges from the germline segment, which might be a read error. The chain joins TRBV9 to TRBJ1-1; D uncertain. This CDR3 region has 14 residues. The germline V gene encodes CDR1 SGDLS and CDR2 YYNGEE. The CDR3: CASSHTSDATEALF. CDR3 nucleotides: TGTGCCAGCAGCCATACTTCGGATGCCACTGAAGCTCTCTTT. Looking up the rest from reference TRBV9 and TRBJ1-1 gives the full variable domain: DSGVTQTPKHLITATGQRVTLRCSPRSGDLSVYWYQQSLDQGLQFLIQYYNGEERAKGNILERFSAQQFPDLHSELNLSSLELGDSALYFCASSHTSDATEALFGQGTRLTVV.

The chain carries TRBV20-1 and TRBJ1-2; 7 bases align to TRBD1. The CDR3 is 12 residues long. V trimming: 3 bases; J trimming: 3 bases; junction bases outside the gene matches: 1. Germline CDR1 reads DFQATT; CDR2 reads SNEGSKA (reference sequence). The CDR3 coding sequence is TGCAGTGCTAGCCAGGGGGACTATGGCTACACCTTC. This sequence encodes CSASQGDYGYTF.

This clonotype was found a few times. DNA of the CDR3: TGCGCCAGCAGCCAAGATTGGCCGGGTTTGCAGACCCAGTACTTC. This translates into CASSQDWPGLQTQYF. This rearrangement joins TRBV4-3 to TRBJ2-5, with D unclear. V lost 0 bases to trimming and J lost 6 bases, with 14 bases between them. The CDR3 spans 15 residues. Germline CDR1 LGHNA, CDR2 YSLEER.

Regarding this clonotype: A read error may produce the germline difference seen at one junction end. V is TRBV10-3 and J is TRBJ2-5; 10 positions match TRBD2. In germline, CDR1 is ENHRY, CDR2 SYGVKD. The CDR3 is 14 residues long. The CDR3, as DNA: TGTGCCAGCAGTTACCTAGCGGGAGCTGAGACCCAGTACTTC. This gives the protein CASSYLAGAETQYF.

CDR3 protein: CASSSTRDRVAGANVLTF. The DNA of the CDR3 is TGTGCCAGCAGTTCGACCCGGGACAGGGTTGCCGGGGCCAACGTCCTGACTTTC. The chain recombines TRBV25-1 with TRBJ2-6; 9 bases line up with TRBD1. The CDR3 has 18 amino acids. Losses at the gene ends were 5 bases for V and 4 bases for J; bases not matched to a gene: 12. The germline CDR1 and CDR2 sequences are MGHDK and SYGVNS.

CDR3 nucleotide sequence: TGCGCCAGGACTAAAGGGTCGAACACTGAAGCTTTCTTT. As protein: CARTKGSNTEAFF. V usage is TRBV10-1 and J usage is TRBJ1-1; D is unresolved. The CDR3 is 13 amino acids. V was clipped by 9 bases and J by 1 base, with 12 bases between them. Per the germline V gene, CDR1 is WNHNN and CDR2 is SYGVQD (reference sequence).

In this sample, this clonotype turned up once. This sequence joins TRBV24-1 and TRBJ1-5; TRBD1 matches at 12 bases. CDR3 length: 18 residues. V lost 4 bases, J lost 6 bases, and 12 bases stayed unmatched. Germline CDR1 and CDR2: KGHDR and SFDVKD. The DNA of the CDR3 is TGTGCCACCAGTGACCCAGGGACAGGGGGCCTGTGGAGTCAGCCCCAGCATTTT. This gives the protein CATSDPGTGGLWSQPQHF.

This clonotype was observed a few times. The chain links TRBV19 to TRBJ1-1, with D maybe TRBD1 (6 bases). The V gene's germline CDR1 is LNHDA and CDR2 SQIVND (reference sequence). The CDR3 length is 14 residues. The germline V and J ends were trimmed by 3 bases and 4 bases, with 12 bases remaining between them. The CDR3 region is CASSMVGAGTEAFF. CDR3 DNA: TGTGCCAGTAGTATGGTGGGGGCAGGCACTGAAGCTTTCTTT.

The genes are TRBV24-1 and TRBJ2-5, with 9 bases lining up with TRBD1. Germline trimming cut 4 bases from V and 5 bases from J; bases unmatched to any gene: 7. Germline assignment: CDR1 KGHDR and CDR2 SFDVKD. This CDR3 is built from 15 residues. CDR3 sequence reads: CATSDPGQGPETQYF. CDR3 coding DNA: TGTGCCACCAGTGACCCGGGACAGGGTCCCGAGACCCAGTACTTC.

In its sample, this clonotype was seen once. A clone one base away is much larger, so this may be a read error. This rearrangement joins TRBV9 to TRBJ1-2; D is uncertain. The CDR3 is 15 amino acids. The germline CDR1 and CDR2 sequences are SGDLS and YYNGEE. Trimming pared 0 bases from V and 3 bases from J, leaving 12 bases between. CDR3 bases: TGTGCCAGCAGCGTAGGGTCAGCCCCAGACTATGGCTACACCTTC. Encoded protein: CASSVGSAPDYGYTF.

This clonotype was counted between two and nine times. This chain links TRBV9 with TRBJ2-2; D not certain. Germline V lookup: CDR1 SGDLS, CDR2 YYNGEE. This CDR3 has 14 residues. With 4 bases removed from V and 1 base from J, the gap between germline ends came to 8 bases. Here the CDR3 DNA reads TGTGCCAGCAGCCGAATCTGGAACACCGGGGAGCTGTTTTTT. Its protein is CASSRIWNTGELFF.

As for this clonotype: A much more abundant neighbour one base away suggests this may be a read error. Given the absence of the conserved phenylalanine or tryptophan at the CDR3 end, a read error is likely. This chain links TRBV10-3 with TRBJ2-5; 11 bases match TRBD1. This CDR3 has 15 residues. Germline V CDR1 and CDR2: ENHRY, SYGVKD. CDR3 coding DNA: TGTGCCAGCAGTGGACAGGGGGCGAAAGGAGAGACCCAGTACCTC. Translating it yields CASSGQGAKGETQYL.

The gene calls are TRBV20-1 and TRBJ1-6; 7 nucleotides match TRBD1. J gave up 2 bases and V 2 bases, and 3 bases lay outside the gene matches. This CDR3 has 15 amino acids. The germline gives CDR1 DFQATT, CDR2 SNEGSKA (reference sequence). The chain's CDR3 is CSARIQGAYNSPLHF. In DNA form, the CDR3 reads TGCAGTGCTAGAATCCAGGGGGCCTATAATTCACCCCTCCACTTT.

The chain employs TRBV10-3 and TRBJ1-5, with D perhaps matching TRBD1 (6 bases). Trimming shortened V by 10 bases and J by 0 bases, and 22 bases separated the two germline ends. Germline V lookup: CDR1 ENHRY, CDR2 SYGVKD. The CDR3 runs to 17 residues. The CDR3 spells CASLDGGAGYSNQPQHF. CDR3 bases: TGTGCCAGCCTCGACGGGGGGGCCGGATATAGCAATCAGCCCCAGCATTTT.